This T cell receptor beta chain was captured in a study of T cell responses to AZD1222 COVID-19 vaccine. In the study overall: Both about-4-week and about-12-week second-dose recipients were combined.

General study points: Most donors were white British and more were female, and clonal diversity was possibly underestimated.

A note on this clone: Antigen specificity is unknown.

This CDR3 is built from 16 residues. CDR1 is SGHRS, CDR2 YFSETQ, per germline. The V and J ends lost 0 bases and 3 bases respectively, with 15 bases between them. TCRdb keeps only in-frame clones here, not all; method: immunoSEQ multiplex PCR. The table has 150,000 or so clones, about 93% seen once; the top ten hold about 9.1%. The source of this sequence is an adult in good health. The V and J genes are TRBV5-1 and TRBJ2-5; D unresolved. The sequencing used peripheral blood, collected on day 0 of AZD1222 vaccination. The CDR3 spells CASSLAPPGQEETQYF. DNA of the CDR3: TGCGCCAGCAGCTTGGCCCCACCTGGTCAGGAAGAGACCCAGTACTTC.